The 2 T cell receptor beta chains reported below all come from one sample, sequenced in a study of blood T cell repertoires in COVID-19. Sequencing used immunoSEQ multiplex PCR; TCRdb keeps in-frame clones, though not all of them. In the table there are about 81,000 clones, under 85% of which are singletons. The sequencing sample was made of peripheral blood. These receptors originate from a human donor in a cohort sampled during active COVID-19.

This rearrangement joins TRBV24-1 to TRBJ2-2; no clear D gene. Deletions cut 4 bases from V and 1 base from J, with 9 bases between. The CDR3 runs 15 residues. CDR1 and CDR2 from the germline V gene are KGHDR and SFDVKD. The CDR3 loop is CATSDPRQNTGELFF. The CDR3 region has the DNA TGTGCCACCAGTGACCCTCGACAGAACACCGGGGAGCTGTTTTTT.

The CDR3 sequence: CASSQGQGPIYEQYF. The CDR3 bases are TGTGCCAGCAGCCAAGGACAGGGACCAATCTACGAGCAGTACTTC. This chain connects TRBV14 to TRBJ2-7, with 7 bases matching TRBD1. V dropped 1 base and J dropped 3; count of bases not matched to a gene: 6. The CDR3 length is 15 residues. Germline CDR1 SGHDN, CDR2 FVKESK.